Here is one T cell receptor beta chain with its context. The data were produced by immunoSEQ multiplex PCR, yet TCRdb's version contains in-frame clones alone and is incomplete. The sample yields over 200,000 clones, about 87% seen once. CDR3 length equals 16 residues. V shed 2 bases, J shed 2 bases, and the junction held 6 bases outside the gene matches. Germline V gene lookup returns CDR1 GTSNPN and CDR2 SVGIG (reference sequence). Ages ranged from about 18 to 90 years, with residence in about 24 US areas. Which cohort a participant joined came from the clinical history participants gave. A PCR-confirmed or clinician-diagnosed COVID-19 case had contacted exposed participants within 2 weeks of entry. These data belong to a study of blood T cell repertoires in COVID-19. Across the study: Samples of COVID-19 (acute and convalescent) were obtained from the United States, Italy and Spain.

The sequence was collected from a woman aged 30 to 39 who had been exposed to COVID-19. This rearrangement joins TRBV30 to TRBJ2-3, with TRBD2 matching over 11 bases. Sequencing was performed on PBMCs or T cells enriched from blood (not recorded which). The CDR3: CAWSLSTSGTTDTQYF. In DNA, the CDR3 is TGTGCCTGGAGTTTATCGACTAGCGGGACCACAGATACGCAGTATTTT.